The 17 T cell receptor beta chains given below trace back to one sample, sequenced in a study of blood T cell repertoires in COVID-19. Here immunoSEQ multiplex PCR was the method, and the copy in TCRdb shows in-frame clones only, minus some. The profile shows approximately 94,000 clones, 70% to 90% of them singletons. Material: peripheral blood. Receptors originate from a man between 45 and 60 years old with active or convalescent COVID-19.

The CDR3 loop reads CASQTGANTEAFF. DNA of the CDR3: TGTGCCAGCCAGACAGGGGCGAACACTGAAGCTTTCTTT. The chain couples TRBV6-5 to TRBJ1-1; 8 bases are shared with TRBD1. Losses at the gene ends were 8 bases for V and 1 base for J; bases not matched to a gene: 3. The length of the CDR3 is 13 residues. Germline V gene data show CDR1 as MNHEY and CDR2 as SVGAGI.

This chain links TRBV5-6 with TRBJ2-7, with 7 bases fitting TRBD1. Germline lookup yields CDR1 SGHDT and CDR2 YYEEEE. V was clipped by 4 bases and J by 0 bases; unmatched bases: 7. This CDR3 spans 15 amino acids. The CDR3 spells CASSATGQSSYEQYF. In DNA, the CDR3 is TGTGCCAGCAGCGCGACAGGGCAGAGCTCCTACGAGCAGTACTTC.

This chain joins TRBV6-5 and TRBJ1-6; TRBD1 is a possible D gene (5 bases). This CDR3 is built from 16 residues. Trimming pared 0 bases from V and 6 bases from J, leaving 12 bases between. The germline gives CDR1 MNHEY, CDR2 SVGAGI. CDR3 sequence: CASSYSPGGFNSPLHF. Written as DNA, the CDR3 is TGTGCCAGCAGTTACTCGCCGGGGGGATTTAATTCACCCCTCCACTTT.

The V and J genes are TRBV18 and TRBJ2-7; 8 nucleotides agree with TRBD1. J lost 0 bases, V lost 6 bases, and 13 bases had no gene match. In germline, CDR1 is KGHSH, CDR2 LQKENI. This CDR3 comprises 17 residues. The CDR3 region is CASSPSDGQGSSYEQYF. The CDR3 coding sequence is TGTGCCAGCTCCCCTTCAGATGGACAGGGTAGCTCCTACGAGCAGTACTTC.

The V gene is TRBV24-1, the J gene TRBJ2-5, with 7 bases identical to TRBD1. Germline CDR1 and CDR2: KGHDR and SFDVKD. V dropped 7 bases and J dropped 3; count of bases not matched to a gene: 7. CDR3 length equals 14 residues. DNA of the CDR3: TGTGCCACCAGCCCCAGGGACAGAGAAGAGACCCAGTACTTC. It codes for CATSPRDREETQYF.

J is TRBJ1-5 and V is TRBV7-2; D gene unclear. The CDR3 covers 12 residues. Germline values: CDR1 SGHTA, CDR2 FQGNSA. Trimming shortened V by 6 bases and J by 4 bases, and 7 bases separated the two germline ends. The chain's CDR3 is CASSWQNQPQHF. CDR3 DNA: TGTGCCAGCAGTTGGCAGAATCAGCCCCAGCATTTT.

The CDR3 here is CASSPPGTGLQGNTEAFF. The DNA of the CDR3 is TGTGCCAGCTCACCCCCCGGGACAGGCCTTCAAGGGAACACTGAAGCTTTCTTT. V is TRBV18 and J is TRBJ1-1; 8 bases fit TRBD1. CDR1 and CDR2 (germline): KGHSH, LQKENI. With 3 bases clipped from V and 1 base from J, the junction kept 13 bases outside the gene matches. CDR3 size: 18 residues. Drawing the rest from reference TRBV18 and TRBJ1-1, the complete variable domain is NAGVMQNPRHLVRRRGQEARLRCSPMKGHSHVYWYRQLPEEGLKFMVYLQKENIIDESGMPKERFSAEFPKEGPSILRIQQVVRGDSAAYFCASSPPGTGLQGNTEAFFGQGTRLTVV.

The chain employs TRBV5-1 and TRBJ2-1; TRBD2 aligns across 8 bases. The trim removed 3 bases at V and 0 bases at J, leaving 5 bases unmatched. The germline V gene has CDR1 SGHRS and CDR2 YFSETQ. The CDR3 sequence is 16 residues long. Written as DNA, the CDR3 is TGCGCCAGCAGCTCGCCTAGCGGGTACTCCTACAATGAGCAGTTCTTC. Its translation: CASSSPSGYSYNEQFF.

This CDR3 reads CASSLREGGQPQHF. CDR3 in DNA: TGTGCCAGCAGCCTTCGCGAGGGAGGTCAGCCCCAGCATTTT. The chain has TRBV7-9 and TRBJ1-5, with unresolved D. The V and J ends lost 5 bases and 6 bases respectively, with 14 bases between them. This CDR3 comprises 14 residues. Germline loops: CDR1 SEHNR, CDR2 FQNEAQ (reference sequence).

This sequence joins TRBV20-1 and TRBJ2-1, with 7 bases aligning to TRBD2. V dropped 5 bases and J dropped 10; count of bases not matched to a gene: 5. CDR3 length: 11 residues. In germline, CDR1 is DFQATT, CDR2 SNEGSKA (reference sequence). CDR3 region: CSASLREEQFF. CDR3 DNA: TGCAGTGCTTCCCTGCGGGAGGAGCAGTTCTTC.

The chain links TRBV5-1 to TRBJ2-3, with 11 bases aligning to TRBD1. CDR1 and CDR2 from the germline V gene are SGHRS and YFSETQ. This CDR3 region has 16 residues. With 0 bases clipped from V and 4 bases from J, the junction kept 4 bases outside the gene matches. CDR3 sequence: CASSLVGQGAADTQYF. The CDR3, as DNA: TGCGCCAGCAGCTTGGTAGGACAGGGGGCTGCAGATACGCAGTATTTT.

The chain joins TRBV11-3 to TRBJ2-7; 8 nucleotides agree with TRBD2. The ends lost 5 bases at V and 5 bases at J; junction bases unmatched: 11. CDR1 is SGHNT, CDR2 YENEEA, per germline. The CDR3 has 15 residues. This CDR3 is CASSPSGAGGDEQYF. The CDR3 bases are TGTGCCAGCAGCCCCTCAGGGGCGGGAGGTGACGAGCAGTACTTC.

The V and J genes are TRBV30 and TRBJ1-1, with D hard to call. V was cut by 4 bases and J by 2 bases, with 20 bases left in between. Germline V lookup: CDR1 GTSNPN, CDR2 SVGIG (reference sequence). The CDR3 sequence is 16 residues long. This chain's CDR3 is CAWIGKIGRENTEAFF. DNA for the CDR3: TGTGCCTGGATCGGAAAGATCGGACGGGAAAACACTGAAGCTTTCTTT.

The V and J genes are TRBV10-3 and TRBJ1-1; 9 nucleotides match TRBD1. The V segment lost 5 bases and the J segment 6 bases; nucleotides outside the gene matches: 10. Germline loops: CDR1 ENHRY, CDR2 SYGVKD. The CDR3 has 15 amino acids. The CDR3 coding sequence is TGTGCCATCAGTAGTACAGGGGGCAAAGGGGCTGAAGCTTTCTTT. This gives the protein CAISSTGGKGAEAFF.

This chain connects TRBV5-1 to TRBJ2-7; 11 bases fit TRBD2. The CDR3 is made up of 15 amino acids. Trimming cost V 4 bases and J 3 bases; bases outside gene matches: 6. Germline V gives CDR1 SGHRS, CDR2 YFSETQ. CDR3 sequence (DNA): TGCGCCAGCAGCCTGACTAGCGGGACATTCTACGAGCAGTACTTC. It translates to CASSLTSGTFYEQYF.

The chain combines TRBV5-1 with TRBJ2-6; maybe TRBD2 (5 bases). This CDR3 region has 16 residues. V shed 0 bases and J shed 1 base, with 8 bases lying between them. Germline V gives CDR1 SGHRS, CDR2 YFSETQ. CDR3: CASSLAWTSGANVLTF. Here the CDR3 DNA reads TGCGCCAGCAGCTTGGCCTGGACTTCTGGGGCCAACGTCCTGACTTTC.

CDR3 loop: CATSESGRAKDTQYF. DNA for the CDR3: TGTGCCACCAGTGAGAGCGGGAGGGCCAAAGATACGCAGTATTTT. This chain connects TRBV24-1 to TRBJ2-3, with 10 bases fitting TRBD2. Trimming took 4 bases from V and 5 from J; bases not matched to a gene: 5. This CDR3 comprises 15 residues. The germline V gene has CDR1 KGHDR and CDR2 SFDVKD.